These T cell receptor beta chains were read from a single sample in a study of cytomegalovirus exposure and HLA in healthy donors. Clones were read by immunoSEQ multiplex PCR, and TCRdb kept only the in-frame ones, dropping some. The sample consists of roughly 79,000 clones, about 74% of them appearing once. The source material was PBMCs. These receptors originate from a woman aged 45-65 years in good health and CMV-seropositive. Each CDR3 is given with its conserved first and last residue. A D gene is named only where the DNA matches it firmly. For some rows the clone size is stated as once, few or many, or as a class when expanded; others skip it.

V gene	J gene	D gene	clone size	CDR3 DNA	CDR3 protein
TRBV9	TRBJ2-3	TRBD2	-	TGTGCCAGCAGCGTAGCGGGAGGGAGCACAGATACGCAGTATTTT	CASSVAGGSTDTQYF
TRBV5-6	TRBJ2-7	-	-	TGTGCCAGCAGCCTCAATCAGGACTTCTCCTACGAGCAGTACTTC	CASSLNQDFSYEQYF
TRBV19	TRBJ1-1	TRBD1	-	TGTGCCAGTAGTGTGGGACAGGCTTACACTGAAGCTTTCTTT	CASSVGQAYTEAFF
TRBV6-1	TRBJ2-3	TRBD1	-	TGTGCCAGCAGGAAGGGACAGGGGAACACAGATACGCAGTATTTT	CASRKGQGNTDTQYF
TRBV15	TRBJ1-4	TRBD1	-	TGTGCCACCAGCAGCCGGGACAGTTACTATGAAAAACTGTTTTTT	CATSSRDSYYEKLFF
TRBV5-1	TRBJ2-7	-	-	TGCGCCAGCAGCTTGGACGGGAGCCCCTACGAGCAGTACTTC	CASSLDGSPYEQYF
TRBV5-6	TRBJ2-7	-	-	TGTGCCAGCAGCTTACCGGCCAGGGCAGGTGAGCAGTACTTC	CASSLPARAGEQYF
TRBV7-9	TRBJ2-3	-	-	TGTGCCAGCAACTTAGTAAGGACTAGCACAGATACGCAGTATTTT	CASNLVRTSTDTQYF
TRBV18	TRBJ2-7	-	-	TGTGCCAGCTCACCCCCCGCGGGAAGGATCTACGAGCAGTACTTC	CASSPPAGRIYEQYF
TRBV6-6	TRBJ2-7	-	-	TGTGCCAGCTGTACGGGTAATGCCGCCTACGAGCAGTACTTC	CASCTGNAAYEQYF
TRBV27	TRBJ1-4	-	-	TGTGCCAGCAGCTCTACAGGGCTGGGAGAAAAACTGTTTTTT	CASSSTGLGEKLFF
TRBV28	TRBJ2-7	TRBD1	-	TGTGCCAGCAGACGGGACAGGGGCTACGAGCAGTACTTC	CASRRDRGYEQYF
TRBV5-4	TRBJ1-2	-	-	TGTGCCAGCAGCCCGGGGGGCTACTATGGCTACACCTTC	CASSPGGYYGYTF
TRBV6-4	TRBJ1-6	-	-	TGTGCCAGCAGTCGGGACACGTCGGGGTCACCCCTCCACTTT	CASSRDTSGSPLHF
TRBV18	TRBJ1-1	-	-	TGTGCCAGCTCACCTCTCATGGTCGGGGACACTGAAGCTTTCTTT	CASSPLMVGDTEAFF
TRBV29-1	TRBJ2-7	TRBD2	-	TGCAGCGTGGTGGGGACTAGCGGGAGTTACGAGCAGTACTTC	CSVVGTSGSYEQYF
TRBV11-2	TRBJ2-5	-	once	TGTGCCAGCAGCACCGGACAGCCCCAAGAGACCCAGTACTTC	CASSTGQPQETQYF
TRBV5-6	TRBJ2-5	-	many	TGTGCCAGCAGCCCAACGTCCCCAGGCACAGAGACCCAGTACTTC	CASSPTSPGTETQYF
TRBV25-1	TRBJ2-7	-	-	TGTGCCAGCACCGGCGGGTACGAGCAGTACTTC	CASTGGYEQYF
TRBV7-9	TRBJ2-4	-	-	TGTGCCAGCAGCTTAGCGGCAGCCAAAAACATTCAGTACTTC	CASSLAAAKNIQYF
TRBV15	TRBJ2-1	-	-	TGTGCCACCAGCAGAGAACTAGCAAATGAGCAGTTCTTC	CATSRELANEQFF
TRBV25-1	TRBJ1-3	-	-	TGTGCCAGCAGGGGAGAGCATATCTCTGGAAACACCATATATTTT	CASRGEHISGNTIYF
TRBV7-9	TRBJ2-3	-	-	TGTGCCAGCAGCTTAGTTAGCGAGGCGCAGTATTTT	CASSLVSEAQYF
TRBV29-1	TRBJ2-5	-	-	TGCAGCCGGGGAGAGCAGTACTTC	CSRGEQYF
TRBV5-6	TRBJ2-7	-	few	TGTGCCAGCAGCTTGGGACCGCCGGGCGAGCAGTACTTC	CASSLGPPGEQYF
TRBV19	TRBJ1-2	-	-	TGTGCCAGTGAATCGACGGGTCGCTATGGCTACACCTTC	CASESTGRYGYTF
TRBV11-2	TRBJ2-7	TRBD2	-	TGTGCCAGCAGCCCCGGTATAGCGGGAGGCTGGTCCGAGGAGCAGTACTTC	CASSPGIAGGWSEEQYF